Sequencing of this T cell receptor beta chain was carried out in a study of T cell responses to AZD1222 COVID-19 vaccine. TCRdb keeps only in-frame clones here, not all; method: immunoSEQ multiplex PCR. Here the sample spans 180,000 or so clones, 90% to 95% being singletons. General study results and limits: Vaccine-related CD4 TCRs covered spike, predominating at 160-218 and 743-854.

Trimming removed 4 bases from V and 8 bases from J; junction bases left unmatched: 6. The CDR3 consists of 14 residues. Germline CDR1 KGHSH, CDR2 LQKENI. Concerning this clone itself: Its target is not known.

The input for sequencing was peripheral blood, taken 28 days after the second AZD1222 dose. This chain links TRBV18 with TRBJ1-4, with TRBD1 matching 8 bases. This TCR came from an adult who received the AZD1222 COVID-19 vaccine. CDR3 coding DNA: TGTGCCAGCTCACTTCAGGGGGCTGGAGAAAAACTGTTTTTT. Translating it yields CASSLQGAGEKLFF.